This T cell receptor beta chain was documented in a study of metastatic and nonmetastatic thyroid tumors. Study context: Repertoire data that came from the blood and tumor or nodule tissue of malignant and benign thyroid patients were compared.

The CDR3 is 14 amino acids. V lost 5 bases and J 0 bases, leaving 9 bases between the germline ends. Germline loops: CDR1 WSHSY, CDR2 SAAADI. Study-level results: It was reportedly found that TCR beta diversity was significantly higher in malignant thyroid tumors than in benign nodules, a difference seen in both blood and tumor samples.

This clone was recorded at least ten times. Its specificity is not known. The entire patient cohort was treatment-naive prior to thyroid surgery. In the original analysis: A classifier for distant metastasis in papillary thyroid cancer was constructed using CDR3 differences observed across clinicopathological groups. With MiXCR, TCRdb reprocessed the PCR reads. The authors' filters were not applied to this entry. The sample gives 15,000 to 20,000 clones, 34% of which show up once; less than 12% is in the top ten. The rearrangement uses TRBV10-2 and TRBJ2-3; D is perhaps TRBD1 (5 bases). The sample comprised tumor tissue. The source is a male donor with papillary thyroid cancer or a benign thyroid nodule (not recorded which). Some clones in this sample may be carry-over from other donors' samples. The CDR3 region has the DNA TGCGCCAGCAGTCAGGGATTTAGCACAGATACGCAGTATTTT. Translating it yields CASSQGFSTDTQYF.